These 11 T cell receptor beta chains came from one sample sequenced in a study of post-analysis software for immune sequencing data. cDNA libraries for TCR beta contained unique molecular identifiers. Using its own MiXCR run on the PCR reads, TCRdb lists one record per CDR3 protein. This sample has almost 700,000 distinct CDR3 sequences, with roughly three fifths found just once. Antigens of these TCRs are unknown. Whole-study results and caveats: Five TRBV segments were more frequent in patients than controls; TRBV5-6, TRBV5-1 and TRBV20-1 belonged to this group.

Sequenced sample: blood. These receptors were obtained from a girl aged 2 to 9 with multiple sclerosis.

This chain links TRBV20-1 with TRBJ2-7, with 11 bases identical to TRBD2. The J call is in doubt because the DNA end fits TRBJ2-5 better. There are 15 residues in the CDR3. CDR1 is DFQATT, CDR2 SNEGSKA, per germline (reference sequence). The CDR3 DNA sequence: TGCAGTGCTGGATTAACTAGCGGGAGTTCGCAGACCCAGTACTTC. Translation: CSAGLTSGSSQTQYF.

The chain links TRBV9 to TRBJ2-5; 9 nucleotides line up with TRBD2. CDR3 size: 16 residues. In germline, CDR1 is SGDLS, CDR2 YYNGEE. With V trimmed by 1 base and J by 1 base, 5 bases remained unmatched. The CDR3 here is CASSVTVTSGQETQYF. Here the CDR3 DNA reads TGTGCCAGCAGCGTAACGGTGACTAGCGGCCAAGAGACCCAGTACTTC.

The chain links TRBV6-1 to TRBJ2-1; D possibly corresponds to TRBD2 (6 bases). V lost 8 bases to trimming and J lost 4 bases, with 15 bases between them. CDR3 size: 14 residues. CDR1 and CDR2 from the germline V gene are MNHNS and SASEGT. CDR3 region: CASLLGGLYNEQFF. The CDR3, as DNA: TGTGCCAGCTTATTGGGGGGTTTATACAATGAGCAGTTCTTC.

The chain joins TRBV29-1 to TRBJ2-7, with D maybe TRBD1 (5 bases). The CDR3 has 14 residues. Between the trimmed V and J ends, which lost 7 bases and 2 bases, there was a span of 18 bases. Germline V gene lookup returns CDR1 SQVTM and CDR2 ANQGSEA. DNA of the CDR3: TGCAGCGCGATTCCTGACAGACCCACCTACGAGCAGTACTTC. Its translation is CSAIPDRPTYEQYF.

The chain carries TRBV20-1 and TRBJ2-1; D may be TRBD2 (6 bases). CDR3 length: 14 amino acids. Germline values: CDR1 DFQATT, CDR2 SNEGSKA (reference sequence). V lost 3 bases and J 7 bases, leaving 16 bases between the germline ends. The CDR3, as DNA: TGCAGTGCTAGTCAGGGACTCCGGGGGAATGAGCAGTTCTTC. The encoded protein is CSASQGLRGNEQFF.

V gene TRBV5-1 combines with J gene TRBJ1-1, with D possibly matching TRBD1 (6 bases). The CDR3 consists of 16 residues. In germline, CDR1 is SGHRS, CDR2 YFSETQ. V was clipped by 4 bases and J by 2 bases, with 18 bases between them. The CDR3 bases are TGCGCCAGCAGCCCGGGGGGGCACTCCGCAAACACTGAAGCTTTCTTT. Encoded protein: CASSPGGHSANTEAFF.

V gene TRBV7-3 combines with J gene TRBJ2-3; TRBD2 might be the D (6 bases). This CDR3 is built from 13 residues. V lost 5 bases to trimming and J lost 4 bases, with 10 bases between them. Germline V CDR1 and CDR2: SGHTA, FQGTGA. Here the CDR3 DNA reads TGTGCCAGCAGCCTGGACTACTCAGATACGCAGTATTTT. Translated: CASSLDYSDTQYF.

The chain couples TRBV4-2 to TRBJ2-3; tentative D call: TRBD1 (6 bases). Germline CDR1 LGHNA, CDR2 YNFKEQ. The germline V and J ends were trimmed by 0 bases and 6 bases, with 22 bases remaining between them. CDR3 length: 18 amino acids. CDR3 DNA sequence: TGTGCCAGCAGCCAAGAAGGAGTAAAAACAGGGTTTGAGGATACGCAGTATTTT. Protein product: CASSQEGVKTGFEDTQYF.

This clonotype was counted only a few times. This chain connects TRBV29-1 to TRBJ2-7; D gene uncertain. V was clipped by 4 bases and J by 0 bases, with 10 bases between them. Per the germline V gene, CDR1 is SQVTM and CDR2 is ANQGSEA. CDR3 length: 13 amino acids. The CDR3 region is CSVGPALSYEQYF. In nucleotides, the CDR3 is TGCAGCGTTGGTCCGGCCCTCTCCTACGAGCAGTACTTC.

This clonotype was counted between two and nine times. The chain carries TRBV5-1 and TRBJ2-3, with TRBD1 as a possible D gene (5 bases). The germline V and J ends were trimmed by 5 bases and 1 base, with 20 bases remaining between them. The CDR3 runs to 17 residues. Germline CDR1 is SGHRS and CDR2 is YFSETQ. Here the CDR3 reads CASRGLGAPTRTDTQYF. The CDR3, as DNA: TGCGCCAGCAGGGGTCTAGGGGCTCCCACTCGCACAGATACGCAGTATTTT.

The chain employs TRBV7-8 and TRBJ2-1; 8 positions agree with TRBD2. The germline V gene has CDR1 SGHVS and CDR2 FQNEAQ. The V gene end was trimmed by 6 bases and the J gene end by 4 bases; junction bases not matched to a gene: 11. There are 16 residues in the CDR3. Here the CDR3 DNA reads TGTGCCAGCAGTCGCCTTACTAGCGGCCCTTACAATGAGCAGTTCTTC. It codes for CASSRLTSGPYNEQFF.